Below, 21 T cell receptor beta chains from the same sample are listed, as sequenced in a study of identical twins. A single record per CDR3 protein comes from TCRdb applying MiXCR to the 5' RACE reads. Among around 690,000 distinct CDR3 sequences listed, 21% were seen once. These data were also filed under a second study, of T cells expressing NK-cell markers.

The sample taken for sequencing was PBMCs. The receptors were sampled from a woman younger than 30 in good health.

The chain carries TRBV12-3 or TRBV12-4 and TRBJ2-7, with 14 bases matching TRBD2. With V trimmed by 5 bases and J by 5 bases, 5 bases remained unmatched. The CDR3 has 15 residues. In nucleotides, the CDR3 is TGTGCCAGCAGTCCCATGGGACTAGCGGGAGACGAGCAGTACTTC. Its translation is CASSPMGLAGDEQYF.

The chain is built from TRBV7-9 and TRBJ1-1, with D perhaps matching TRBD1 (5 bases). Germline V gene lookup returns CDR1 SEHNR and CDR2 FQNEAQ (reference sequence). This CDR3 has 13 amino acids. With 3 bases removed from V and 10 bases from J, the gap between germline ends came to 15 bases. The CDR3 sequence is CASSFRQGFSAFF. The DNA for the CDR3 is TGTGCCAGCAGCTTCCGGCAGGGATTTTCAGCTTTCTTT.

The chain uses TRBV7-9 and TRBJ2-1; D is undetermined. There are 16 residues in the CDR3. Germline-derived CDR1 and CDR2 are SEHNR and FQNEAQ (reference sequence). The V end was cut by 5 bases, the J end by 9 bases, with 23 bases between. This CDR3 is CASSPHTIITMVEQFF. The CDR3 DNA reads as TGTGCCAGCAGCCCTCACACTATAATTACGATGGTTGAGCAGTTCTTC.

This clonotype was counted only a few times. The chain recombines TRBV29-1 with TRBJ1-4, with unresolved D. The CDR3 spans 11 residues. Deletions cut 5 bases from V and 11 bases from J, with 12 bases between. The germline V gene encodes CDR1 SQVTM and CDR2 ANQGSEA. CDR3 nucleotides: TGCAGCGTTCACCAGACGGGGAAACTGTTTTTT. Translating gives CSVHQTGKLFF.

This chain links TRBV4-3 with TRBJ2-7; tentatively, D is TRBD1 (5 bases). Germline-derived CDR1 and CDR2 are LGHNA and YSLEER. This CDR3 region has 14 residues. V was clipped by 0 bases and J by 5 bases, with 11 bases between them. Written as DNA, the CDR3 is TGCGCCAGCAGCCAAGATAGTGGCAGGGACGAGCAGTACTTC. Translated, it gives CASSQDSGRDEQYF.

V gene TRBV5-1 combines with J gene TRBJ1-1; possibly TRBD1 for D (6 bases). Germline CDR1 SGHRS, CDR2 YFSETQ. The V and J ends lost 0 bases and 4 bases respectively, with 13 bases between them. CDR3 length: 15 residues. CDR3 in DNA: TGCGCCAGCAGCTTGGACAGGGAGATGGGCACTGAAGCTTTCTTT. Translated: CASSLDREMGTEAFF. Filled out from reference TRBV5-1 and TRBJ1-1, the complete variable domain reads KAGVTQTPRYLIKTRGQQVTLSCSPISGHRSVSWYQQTPGQGLQFLFEYFSETQRNKGNFPGRFSGRQFSNSRSEMNVSTLELGDSALYLCASSLDREMGTEAFFGQGTRLTVV.

The chain recombines TRBV7-2 with TRBJ2-5, with 10 nucleotides matching TRBD1. Germline V gene data show CDR1 as SGHTA and CDR2 as FQGNSA. This CDR3 region has 14 residues. Trimming cost V 4 bases and J 5 bases; bases outside gene matches: 4. The CDR3 DNA sequence: TGTGCCAGCAGCTGGACAGGGGGACTGGAGACCCAGTACTTC. It encodes CASSWTGGLETQYF.

In its sample, this clonotype was seen a few times. The chain employs TRBV20-1 and TRBJ2-5; 9 nucleotides align to TRBD2. The junction had 11 bases not matched to a gene; V was cut back by 2 bases and J by 4 bases. The CDR3 is 16 amino acids. Per the germline V gene, CDR1 is DFQATT and CDR2 is SNEGSKA (reference sequence). CDR3 DNA sequence: TGCAGTGCTAGAAAGTTGGGCGGGAGGGCCGGAGAGACCCAGTACTTC. Its protein product is CSARKLGGRAGETQYF.

Remarks on this clonotype: A much more abundant neighbour one base away suggests this may be a read error. The rearrangement uses TRBV27 and TRBJ1-4; D remains unclear. Per the germline V gene, CDR1 is MNHEY and CDR2 is SMNVEV (reference sequence). Trimming left V 6 bases short and J 4 bases short, with 3 bases between. The CDR3 length is 11 residues. CDR3 sequence: CASRRNEKLFF. For the CDR3, the DNA is TGTGCCAGCAGGCGTAATGAAAAACTGTTTTTT.

There are many counts of this clonotype. The CDR3, as DNA: TGTGCCAGCAGCGTGGGACTAGCGGGAGCAGGGGATCTTAATGAGCAGTTCTTC. Amino acid sequence: CASSVGLAGAGDLNEQFF. This sequence joins TRBV11-1 and TRBJ2-1; 14 nucleotides match TRBD2. The CDR3 totals 18 residues. V gave up 5 bases and J gave up 7 bases; unmatched junction bases: 13. Looked up from germline, CDR1 is SGHAT and CDR2 is FQDESV (reference sequence).

V usage is TRBV5-1 and J usage is TRBJ1-6, with 9 positions matching TRBD1. This CDR3 region has 15 residues. V was pared by 7 bases and J by 0 bases, with 2 bases of the junction left unmatched. Germline assignment: CDR1 SGHRS and CDR2 YFSETQ. The CDR3 loop is CASGTGSSYNSPLHF. The CDR3 coding sequence is TGCGCCAGCGGGACAGGGAGCTCCTATAATTCACCCCTCCACTTT.

This clonotype was seen more than once but under ten times. This chain joins TRBV6-1 and TRBJ2-3; tentatively, D is TRBD2 (6 bases). The V gene's germline CDR1 is MNHNS and CDR2 SASEGT. This CDR3 contains 15 residues. The V gene lost 7 bases and the J gene lost 6 bases, with 20 bases spanning the gap. The CDR3 DNA sequence: TGTGCCAGCAAACCTCTAAAAGCGGCGGGGGATACGCAGTATTTT. This encodes CASKPLKAAGDTQYF.

The chain couples TRBV10-3 to TRBJ1-5; no firm D call. The CDR3 spans 14 residues. Trimming shortened V by 0 bases and J by 5 bases, and 8 bases separated the two germline ends. Germline V lookup: CDR1 ENHRY, CDR2 SYGVKD. The CDR3 loop is CAISESQVHQPQHF. DNA of the CDR3: TGTGCCATCAGTGAGTCGCAGGTCCATCAGCCCCAGCATTTT.

This chain joins TRBV4-3 and TRBJ2-7; D not resolved. The V and J ends lost 1 base and 0 bases respectively, with 7 bases between them. The germline V gene encodes CDR1 LGHNA and CDR2 YSLEER. This CDR3 has 14 residues. The CDR3 region has the DNA TGCGCCAGCAGCCAAGCGGACCTCTCCTACGAGCAGTACTTC. Protein: CASSQADLSYEQYF.

For this clonotype: Germline and junction disagree at one end, which may indicate a read error. The V call is TRBV3-1, the J call TRBJ2-1; 16 bases match TRBD2. The CDR3 extends over 18 amino acids. CDR1 is LGHDT, CDR2 YNNKEL, per germline (reference sequence). CDR3 sequence (DNA): TGTGCCAGCAGCCAGGGACTAGCGGGGGGGCCACCCTACGATGAGCAGTTCTTC. It specifies CASSQGLAGGPPYDEQFF.

V and J are TRBV27 and TRBJ1-1; unclear D gene. V was clipped by 5 bases and J by 10 bases, with 14 bases between them. CDR3 length equals 12 residues. Per germline, CDR1 MNHEY and CDR2 SMNVEV (reference sequence). The CDR3 DNA is TGTGCCAGCAGTGCCCCCTTAACCGCAGCTTTCTTT. It encodes CASSAPLTAAFF.

This clonotype showed up many times. This chain connects TRBV27 to TRBJ1-5; D unresolved. The CDR3 length is 12 residues. Germline V gene lookup returns CDR1 MNHEY and CDR2 SMNVEV (reference sequence). The ends were cut back, 5 bases at V and 5 bases at J, with 7 bases in the middle. The CDR3: CASSRLDQPQHF. The CDR3 nucleotides read TGTGCCAGCAGTCGCCTCGATCAGCCCCAGCATTTT.

This clonotype occurred a few times. The genes are TRBV12-3 or TRBV12-4 and TRBJ1-2, with TRBD1 as a possible D gene (5 bases). This CDR3 is built from 15 residues. Trimming pared 6 bases from V and 0 bases from J, leaving 14 bases between. The CDR3 reads CASSRTGRSNYGYTF. The CDR3 DNA is TGTGCCAGCAGCAGAACGGGACGGTCTAACTATGGCTACACCTTC.

The chain couples TRBV2 to TRBJ2-7, with D possibly matching TRBD2 (6 bases). Germline V gene lookup returns CDR1 SNHLY and CDR2 FYNNEI. The V end was cut by 2 bases, the J end by 7 bases, with 12 bases between. The CDR3 spans 13 residues. The CDR3 here is CASSESGSGEQYF. Written as DNA, the CDR3 is TGTGCCAGCAGTGAAAGCGGGTCGGGGGAGCAGTACTTC. Based on the CDR3 plus reference TRBV2 and TRBJ2-7, the full variable domain is EPEVTQTPSHQVTQMGQEVILRCVPISNHLYFYWYRQILGQKVEFLVSFYNNEISEKSEIFDDQFSVERPDGSNFTLKIRSTKLEDSAMYFCASSESGSGEQYFGPGTRLTVT.

The gene calls are TRBV12-3 or TRBV12-4 and TRBJ2-1, with 7 positions matching TRBD2. This CDR3 region has 14 residues. The J segment lost 5 bases and the V segment lost 5 bases, leaving 6 bases of the junction unmatched. The DNA of the CDR3 is TGTGCCAGCAGTCTAGGACTAGGCCACAATGAGCAGTTCTTC. Protein product: CASSLGLGHNEQFF.

This clonotype was counted a single time. The genes are TRBV27 and TRBJ2-7; the D is unclear. Germline V gene sequence: CDR1 MNHEY, CDR2 SMNVEV (reference sequence). V was cut by 0 bases and J by 3 bases, with 9 bases left in between. The CDR3 totals 14 residues. The CDR3 protein is CASSLSTHGYEQYF. In DNA, the CDR3 is TGTGCCAGCAGTTTATCGACCCACGGCTACGAGCAGTACTTC.